This T cell receptor (beta chain) is from a study of T cell repertoires in aging, cancer and after chemotherapy. Peripheral blood genomic DNA, not sorted cells or RNA, was the template. Rearranged V-D-J TRB sequences were amplified with a mixed TRB-A/B primer pool. TCRdb reprocessed the multiplex PCR reads with MiXCR, giving one entry per CDR3 protein. In the table there are 9,000 to 9,500 distinct CDR3 sequences, under 35% of which are singletons. Trimming took 4 bases from V and 9 from J; bases not matched to a gene: 5. This CDR3 has 15 amino acids. Germline CDR1 MNHEY, CDR2 SVGAGI. The gene calls are TRBV6-5 and TRBJ2-1; 14 positions match TRBD2. The sequence came from a human donor in good health. Sequenced material: blood. The CDR3 loop is CASSLTSGGAGEQFF. The CDR3 DNA is TGTGCCAGCAGTTTGACTAGCGGGGGGGCCGGTGAGCAGTTCTTC.